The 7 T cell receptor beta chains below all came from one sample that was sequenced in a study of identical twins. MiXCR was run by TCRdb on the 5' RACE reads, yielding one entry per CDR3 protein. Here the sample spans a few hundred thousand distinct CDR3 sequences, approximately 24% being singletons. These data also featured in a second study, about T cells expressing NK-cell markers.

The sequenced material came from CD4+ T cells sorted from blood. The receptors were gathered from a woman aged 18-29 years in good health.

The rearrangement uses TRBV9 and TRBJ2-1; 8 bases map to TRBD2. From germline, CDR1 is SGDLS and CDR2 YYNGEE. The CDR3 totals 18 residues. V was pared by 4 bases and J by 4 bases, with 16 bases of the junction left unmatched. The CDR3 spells CASSTTSGGRNLYNEQFF. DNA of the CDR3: TGTGCCAGCAGCACAACTAGCGGAGGCCGGAATCTTTACAATGAGCAGTTCTTC.

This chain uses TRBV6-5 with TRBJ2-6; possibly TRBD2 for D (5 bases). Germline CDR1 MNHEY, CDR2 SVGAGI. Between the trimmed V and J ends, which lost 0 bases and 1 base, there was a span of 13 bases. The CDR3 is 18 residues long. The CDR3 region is CASSYSKRRVSGANVLTF. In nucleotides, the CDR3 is TGTGCCAGCAGTTACTCGAAGCGGAGAGTATCTGGGGCCAACGTCCTGACTTTC.

CDR3 bases: TGTGCCAGCAGAAGGATTCGGAGCGGGAGCGTAGATACGCAGTATTTT. This sequence encodes CASRRIRSGSVDTQYF. V gene TRBV27 combines with J gene TRBJ2-3; 8 nucleotides agree with TRBD2. V gave up 6 bases and J gave up 5 bases; unmatched junction bases: 13. The CDR3 has 16 amino acids. Per germline, CDR1 MNHEY and CDR2 SMNVEV (reference sequence).

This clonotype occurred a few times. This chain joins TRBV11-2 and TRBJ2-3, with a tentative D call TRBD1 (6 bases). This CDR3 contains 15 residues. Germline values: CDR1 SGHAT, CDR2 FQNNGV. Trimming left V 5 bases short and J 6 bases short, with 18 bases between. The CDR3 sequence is CASSPTWTVRDTQYF. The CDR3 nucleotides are TGTGCCAGCAGCCCAACCTGGACAGTAAGGGATACGCAGTATTTT.

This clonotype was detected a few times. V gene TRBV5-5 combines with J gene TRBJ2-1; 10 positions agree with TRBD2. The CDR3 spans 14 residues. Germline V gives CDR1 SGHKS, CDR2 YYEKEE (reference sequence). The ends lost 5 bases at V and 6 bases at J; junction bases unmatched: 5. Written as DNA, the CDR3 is TGTGCCAGCAGTCTAGCGGGAGTTATCAATGAGCAGTTCTTC. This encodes CASSLAGVINEQFF.

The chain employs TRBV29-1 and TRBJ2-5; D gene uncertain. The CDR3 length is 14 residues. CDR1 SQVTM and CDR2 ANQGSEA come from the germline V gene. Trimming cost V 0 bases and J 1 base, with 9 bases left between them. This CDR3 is CSVEDVWVQETQYF. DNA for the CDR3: TGCAGCGTTGAAGACGTGTGGGTCCAAGAGACCCAGTACTTC.

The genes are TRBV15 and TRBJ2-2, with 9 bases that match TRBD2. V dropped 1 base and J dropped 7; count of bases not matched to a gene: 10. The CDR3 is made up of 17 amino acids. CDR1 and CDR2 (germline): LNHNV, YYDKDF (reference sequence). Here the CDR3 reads CATSRGGGRAFGGELFF. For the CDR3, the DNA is TGTGCCACCAGCAGAGGAGGCGGGAGGGCCTTTGGCGGGGAGCTGTTTTTT.